The 20 T cell receptor beta chains listed next were all sequenced from one sample in a study of shared clonotypes between healthy human individuals. Profiling relied on immunoSEQ multiplex PCR, and the TCRdb table lists in-frame clones only, not all of them. The table includes millions of clones, approximately 92% detected once. The sequencing input was naive CD4+ T cells sorted from blood. Described subset: CD45RA+ positively selected. These TCRs come from a man aged 18 to 29 in good health.

This chain joins TRBV15 and TRBJ2-1; 7 bases align to TRBD1. Germline trimming cut 0 bases from V and 9 bases from J; bases unmatched to any gene: 11. The CDR3 extends over 16 amino acids. Per the germline V gene, CDR1 is LNHNV and CDR2 is YYDKDF (reference sequence). The CDR3 coding sequence is TGTGCCACCAGCAGAGATTGGTTGGGGTCAGGGGGTGAGCAGTTCTTC. Translated: CATSRDWLGSGGEQFF. Drawing the rest from reference TRBV15 and TRBJ2-1, the complete variable domain is DAMVIQNPRYQVTQFGKPVTLSCSQTLNHNVMYWYQQKSSQAPKLLFHYYDKDFNNEADTPDNFQSRRPNTSFCFLDIRSPGLGDTAMYLCATSRDWLGSGGEQFFGPGTRLTVL.

The rearrangement uses TRBV7-8 and TRBJ2-3; the match to TRBD2 covers 10 bases. The V gene's germline CDR1 is SGHVS and CDR2 FQNEAQ. The CDR3 contains 14 residues. V lost 5 bases, J lost 4 bases, and 3 bases stayed unmatched. The CDR3 bases are TGTGCCAGCAGCCCCGGGACTAGCGCAGATACGCAGTATTTT. It translates to CASSPGTSADTQYF.

CDR3 amino acids: CASSSSGGFAEAFF. For the CDR3, the DNA is TGTGCCAGTAGTTCCTCGGGGGGCTTCGCTGAAGCTTTCTTT. The rearrangement links TRBV19 to TRBJ1-1; D may be TRBD1 (6 bases). There are 14 residues in the CDR3. CDR1 is LNHDA, CDR2 SQIVND, per germline (reference sequence). V was cut by 5 bases and J by 6 bases, with 16 bases left in between.

The chain employs TRBV11-2 and TRBJ2-7; the match to TRBD1 covers 10 bases. V trimming: 6 bases; J trimming: 5 bases; junction bases outside the gene matches: 10. This CDR3 spans 15 amino acids. CDR1 and CDR2 (germline): SGHAT, FQNNGV. CDR3 loop: CASSPGTGAHHEQYF. The CDR3 region has the DNA TGTGCCAGCAGTCCCGGGACAGGGGCCCACCACGAGCAGTACTTC.

The chain combines TRBV6-5 with TRBJ1-1, with D perhaps TRBD1 (5 bases). CDR3 size: 15 residues. Trimming took 6 bases from V and 1 from J, leaving 15 bases between them. Germline CDR1 and CDR2: MNHEY and SVGAGI. The CDR3 here is CASSRAVNENTEAFF. CDR3 coding DNA: TGTGCCAGCAGCAGGGCCGTAAACGAGAACACTGAAGCTTTCTTT.

This chain connects TRBV7-9 to TRBJ2-7; D gene ambiguous. V lost 2 bases to trimming and J lost 0 bases, with 5 bases between them. Looked up from germline, CDR1 is SEHNR and CDR2 is FQNEAQ (reference sequence). CDR3 length: 13 amino acids. The CDR3 loop is CASSLRPSYEQYF. The CDR3 DNA reads TGTGCCAGCAGCTTACGACCCTCCTACGAGCAGTACTTC.

V is TRBV7-2 and J is TRBJ1-4; D not certain. Germline CDR1 is SGHTA and CDR2 is FQGNSA. V shed 1 base and J shed 3 bases, with 6 bases lying between them. This CDR3 region has 14 residues. CDR3 bases: TGTGCCAGCAGCTTAGGGGCAGCTAATGAAAAACTGTTTTTT. The encoded protein is CASSLGAANEKLFF.

The chain has TRBV6-1 and TRBJ2-1, with TRBD2 matching 10 bases. Germline assignment: CDR1 MNHNS and CDR2 SASEGT. This CDR3 has 15 amino acids. V shed 9 bases, J shed 7 bases, and the junction held 12 bases outside the gene matches. CDR3 in DNA: TGTGCCAGTGCAAACCCTAGCGGGAGTCTAAATGAGCAGTTCTTC. Translating gives CASANPSGSLNEQFF.

The genes are TRBV4-1 and TRBJ2-7; 8 bases agree with TRBD1. V shed 1 base and J 1 base; nucleotides not matched to a gene: 3. Germline CDR1 MGHRA, CDR2 YSYEKL. CDR3 length: 15 residues. This CDR3 is CASSQVDRDSYEQYF. The CDR3 nucleotides read TGCGCCAGCAGCCAAGTGGACAGGGATTCCTACGAGCAGTACTTC.

This chain joins TRBV30 and TRBJ1-1; 10 bases are shared with TRBD1. The CDR3 length is 13 residues. V lost 3 bases to trimming and J lost 7 bases; unmatched junction nucleotides: 5. CDR1 and CDR2 from the germline V gene are GTSNPN and SVGIG (reference sequence). DNA of the CDR3: TGTGCCTGGAGGAAGACAGGGGGCGTTGAAGCTTTCTTT. This sequence encodes CAWRKTGGVEAFF.

The chain carries TRBV18 and TRBJ2-1, with 11 bases fitting TRBD2. This CDR3 comprises 16 residues. The ends lost 0 bases at V and 7 bases at J; junction bases unmatched: 5. The germline gives CDR1 KGHSH, CDR2 LQKENI. Here the CDR3 DNA reads TGTGCCAGCTCACCACCGCGAACTAGCGGGGGTAATGAGCAGTTCTTC. It specifies CASSPPRTSGGNEQFF.

The chain employs TRBV5-4 and TRBJ2-3; 12 bases line up with TRBD2. Unmatched junction bases numbered 3, after V lost 0 bases and J lost 4 bases. This CDR3 is 16 amino acids long. Germline V gene lookup returns CDR1 SGHNT and CDR2 YYREEE (reference sequence). The CDR3 DNA reads TGTGCCAGCAGCTTGGTACTAGCGGGGGGCGCAGATACGCAGTATTTT. It encodes CASSLVLAGGADTQYF.

A remark on this clone: At the DNA level, this CDR3 is encoded by other sequences in the same sample as well. V and J are TRBV19 and TRBJ1-5; no clear D. Per the germline V gene, CDR1 is LNHDA and CDR2 is SQIVND (reference sequence). The CDR3 spans 13 residues. V lost 2 bases and J lost 4, with 6 bases in between. The CDR3 protein is CASSIRENQPQHF. The DNA of the CDR3 is TGTGCCAGTAGTATACGGGAGAATCAGCCCCAGCATTTT.

The V and J genes are TRBV4-1 and TRBJ1-4; D is unresolved. Germline loops: CDR1 MGHRA, CDR2 YSYEKL. V was clipped by 1 base and J by 4 bases, with 19 bases between them. The CDR3 extends over 18 amino acids. The CDR3 DNA sequence: TGCGCCAGCAGCCAAGGTTCCCGGATGGGAGGTCTTAATGAAAAACTGTTTTTT. Amino acid sequence: CASSQGSRMGGLNEKLFF.

CDR3 amino acids: CASSWGQNTEAFF. CDR3 nucleotides: TGTGCCAGCAGCTGGGGACAGAACACTGAAGCTTTCTTT. V gene TRBV5-6 combines with J gene TRBJ1-1; a possible D gene is TRBD1 (6 bases). From germline, CDR1 is SGHDT and CDR2 YYEEEE. This CDR3 comprises 13 residues. Trimming took 3 bases from V and 1 from J, leaving 7 bases between them. Filled out from reference TRBV5-6 and TRBJ1-1, the complete variable domain reads DAGVTQSPTHLIKTRGQQVTLRCSPKSGHDTVSWYQQALGQGPQFIFQYYEEEERQRGNFPDRFSGHQFPNYSSELNVNALLLGDSALYLCASSWGQNTEAFFGQGTRLTVV.

The CDR3 bases are TGTGCCAGCAGCTCCCAGGGGGGGGAAAAACTGTTTTTT. Its translation: CASSSQGGEKLFF. The chain joins TRBV7-2 to TRBJ1-4, with 7 bases matching TRBD1. The CDR3 sequence is 13 residues long. V was clipped by 4 bases and J by 8 bases; unmatched bases: 4. Germline CDR1 and CDR2: SGHTA and FQGNSA.

This sequence joins TRBV18 and TRBJ1-1; D is perhaps TRBD1 (5 bases). Germline lookup yields CDR1 KGHSH and CDR2 LQKENI. Trimming took 1 base from V and 3 from J, leaving 12 bases between them. This CDR3 is 15 amino acids long. This chain's CDR3 is CASSPLPGSYTEAFF. The CDR3 nucleotides read TGTGCCAGCTCACCACTCCCAGGGTCGTACACTGAAGCTTTCTTT.

V and J are TRBV30 and TRBJ1-5; 7 bases are shared with TRBD1. V shed 3 bases, J shed 9 bases, and the junction held 5 bases outside the gene matches. There are 12 residues in the CDR3. The germline V gene encodes CDR1 GTSNPN and CDR2 SVGIG (reference sequence). CDR3 sequence: CAWRSGGGPQHF. In DNA form, the CDR3 reads TGTGCCTGGAGGTCAGGGGGGGGGCCCCAGCATTTT.

This chain uses TRBV7-9 with TRBJ1-1; D ambiguous. Per the germline V gene, CDR1 is SEHNR and CDR2 is FQNEAQ (reference sequence). The CDR3 has 14 residues. Trimming shortened V by 1 base and J by 4 bases, and 10 bases separated the two germline ends. The CDR3 coding sequence is TGTGCCAGCAGCTTAGATTCCGGTGGCACTGAAGCTTTCTTT. The encoded protein is CASSLDSGGTEAFF.

The rearrangement joins TRBV6-5 to TRBJ1-6, with D possibly matching TRBD1 (5 bases). Germline V gene sequence: CDR1 MNHEY, CDR2 SVGAGI. V was cut by 7 bases and J by 10 bases, with 14 bases left in between. The CDR3 runs to 13 residues. The CDR3 DNA reads TGTGCCAGCAATGGGGGAGCCAACTCACCCCTCCACTTT. Amino acids: CASNGGANSPLHF.